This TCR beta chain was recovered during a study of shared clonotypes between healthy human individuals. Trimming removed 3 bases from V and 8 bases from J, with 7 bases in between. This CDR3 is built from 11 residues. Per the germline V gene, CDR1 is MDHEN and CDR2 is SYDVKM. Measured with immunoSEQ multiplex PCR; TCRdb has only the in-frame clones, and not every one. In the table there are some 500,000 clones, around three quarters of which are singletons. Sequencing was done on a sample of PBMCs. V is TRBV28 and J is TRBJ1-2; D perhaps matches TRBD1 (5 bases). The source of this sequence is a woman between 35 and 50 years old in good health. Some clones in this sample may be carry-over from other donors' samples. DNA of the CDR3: TGTGCCAGCAGTTTTGGGGGAGGCTACACCTTC. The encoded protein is CASSFGGGYTF.